Following are 17 T cell receptor beta chains from one sample sequenced in a study of blood T cell repertoires in COVID-19. TCRdb's copy holds only in-frame clones and misses some; the assay was immunoSEQ multiplex PCR. The sample carries 250,000 to 300,000 clones, roughly 90% recorded once. Source material: PBMCs or T cells enriched from blood (not recorded which). These receptors were collected from a middle-aged woman who had recovered from COVID-19.

V gene TRBV5-4 combines with J gene TRBJ2-5, with 8 bases fitting TRBD1. The CDR3 contains 14 residues. Germline trimming cut 7 bases from V and 2 bases from J; bases unmatched to any gene: 7. Germline CDR1 SGHNT, CDR2 YYREEE (reference sequence). The CDR3 reads CASGPGQGQETQYF. The CDR3 bases are TGTGCCAGCGGACCCGGACAGGGTCAAGAGACCCAGTACTTC.

The chain has TRBV7-2 and TRBJ2-1; 10 bases align to TRBD1. V lost 5 bases and J lost 4; bases outside the gene matches: 5. The CDR3 is made up of 15 amino acids. Germline CDR1 and CDR2: SGHTA and FQGNSA. The CDR3 DNA is TGTGCCAGCAGCCAGGACAGGGGGGGATACAATGAGCAGTTCTTC. Protein: CASSQDRGGYNEQFF.

This chain uses TRBV2 with TRBJ2-3; 9 bases match TRBD1. CDR3 size: 17 residues. Germline CDR1 and CDR2: SNHLY and FYNNEI. The trim removed 4 bases at V and 5 bases at J, leaving 13 bases unmatched. The CDR3 sequence is CASSGPRRDRVQDTQYF. CDR3 sequence (DNA): TGTGCCAGCAGTGGACCCCGGCGGGACAGGGTACAAGATACGCAGTATTTT. Based on the CDR3 plus reference TRBV2 and TRBJ2-3, the full variable domain is EPEVTQTPSHQVTQMGQEVILRCVPISNHLYFYWYRQILGQKVEFLVSFYNNEISEKSEIFDDQFSVERPDGSNFTLKIRSTKLEDSAMYFCASSGPRRDRVQDTQYFGPGTRLTVL.

The chain uses TRBV19 and TRBJ1-1; 7 bases are shared with TRBD1. Germline CDR1 and CDR2: LNHDA and SQIVND (reference sequence). V dropped 4 bases and J dropped 6; count of bases not matched to a gene: 8. The CDR3 runs 14 residues. In nucleotides, the CDR3 is TGTGCCAGTAGTAAAACAGGGGAGTGGGCTGAAGCTTTCTTT. Its translation is CASSKTGEWAEAFF.

The V gene is TRBV7-9, the J gene TRBJ2-3; D is perhaps TRBD2 (6 bases). The CDR3 has 16 amino acids. Germline V gene sequence: CDR1 SEHNR, CDR2 FQNEAQ (reference sequence). V shed 5 bases and J shed 0 bases, with 15 bases lying between them. In DNA, the CDR3 is TGTGCCAGCAGCGCCAGGACTACCCTTAGCACAGATACGCAGTATTTT. Encoded protein: CASSARTTLSTDTQYF.

On this clone: The sample contains more than one DNA sequence encoding this CDR3. J is TRBJ1-3 and V is TRBV6-1; 7 bases map to TRBD1. The trim removed 1 base at V and 4 bases at J, leaving 1 base unmatched. The CDR3 is made up of 14 amino acids. Per germline, CDR1 MNHNS and CDR2 SASEGT. CDR3 protein: CASSEGQGGNTIYF. Written as DNA, the CDR3 is TGTGCCAGCAGTGAAGGACAGGGCGGAAACACCATATATTTT.

This chain links TRBV5-1 with TRBJ2-7; 9 bases align to TRBD1. Germline V gives CDR1 SGHRS, CDR2 YFSETQ. The junction had 3 bases not matched to a gene; V was cut back by 2 bases and J by 0 bases. This CDR3 has 15 amino acids. In DNA, the CDR3 is TGCGCCAGCAGCTTTGGGACAGGGAGCTCCTACGAGCAGTACTTC. Translated, it gives CASSFGTGSSYEQYF. The full variable domain, with the rest looked up from reference TRBV5-1 and TRBJ2-7, is KAGVTQTPRYLIKTRGQQVTLSCSPISGHRSVSWYQQTPGQGLQFLFEYFSETQRNKGNFPGRFSGRQFSNSRSEMNVSTLELGDSALYLCASSFGTGSSYEQYFGPGTRLTVT.

The chain couples TRBV27 to TRBJ1-2; tentative D call: TRBD1 (6 bases). V was pared by 7 bases and J by 3 bases, with 21 bases between. CDR3 length: 16 amino acids. Germline V gene lookup returns CDR1 MNHEY and CDR2 SMNVEV (reference sequence). CDR3 sequence reads: CASKRRGGTEHYGYTF. The CDR3 DNA reads TGTGCCAGCAAGCGAAGGGGGGGCACCGAGCACTATGGCTACACCTTC.

The chain is built from TRBV7-2 and TRBJ2-1; no reliable D call. The V end was cut by 2 bases, the J end by 0 bases, with 8 bases between. The CDR3 loop spans 15 amino acids. Looked up from germline, CDR1 is SGHTA and CDR2 is FQGNSA. The CDR3 sequence: CASSLQVSSYNEQFF. The CDR3 DNA sequence: TGTGCCAGCAGCTTACAAGTGAGCTCCTACAATGAGCAGTTCTTC.

The V gene is TRBV9, the J gene TRBJ1-5, with unresolved D. Deletions cut 0 bases from V and 7 bases from J, with 11 bases between. The CDR3 has 14 residues. CDR1 and CDR2 (germline): SGDLS, YYNGEE. CDR3 region: CASSVGPQAQPQHF. CDR3 bases: TGTGCCAGCAGCGTAGGTCCGCAGGCCCAGCCCCAGCATTTT.

The gene calls are TRBV19 and TRBJ1-5, with D tentatively TRBD1 (6 bases). Germline loops: CDR1 LNHDA, CDR2 SQIVND (reference sequence). The CDR3 runs 15 residues. V lost 8 bases and J 4 bases, leaving 18 bases between the germline ends. CDR3 region: CASSTNHRANQPQHF. Here the CDR3 DNA reads TGTGCCAGTTCTACTAATCACAGGGCTAATCAGCCCCAGCATTTT. Looking up the rest from reference TRBV19 and TRBJ1-5 gives the full variable domain: DGGITQSPKYLFRKEGQNVTLSCEQNLNHDAMYWYRQDPGQGLRLIYYSQIVNDFQKGDIAEGYSVSREKKESFPLTVTSAQKNPTAFYLCASSTNHRANQPQHFGDGTRLSIL.

This clone was observed a single time. V and J are TRBV5-5 and TRBJ2-7; TRBD1 is a possible D gene (7 bases). This CDR3 is 15 amino acids long. The ends were cut back, 0 bases at V and 3 bases at J, with 13 bases in the middle. Germline V CDR1 and CDR2: SGHKS, YYEKEE (reference sequence). The CDR3, as DNA: TGTGCCAGCAGCTTGGAGGCGGGACAGTACTACGAGCAGTACTTC. Encoded protein: CASSLEAGQYYEQYF.

The chain couples TRBV6-5 to TRBJ1-2, with a weak D call TRBD1 (6 bases). The V gene's germline CDR1 is MNHEY and CDR2 SVGAGI. V lost 6 bases, J lost 2 bases, and 10 bases lay in between. The length of the CDR3 is 13 residues. In DNA, the CDR3 is TGTGCCAGCAGAAATACAGGGAACTATGGCTACACCTTC. It is translated as CASRNTGNYGYTF.

The V call is TRBV9, the J call TRBJ1-1, with D possibly TRBD1 on 6 matching bases. V lost 4 bases and J 3 bases, leaving 19 bases between the germline ends. Germline loops: CDR1 SGDLS, CDR2 YYNGEE. The CDR3 totals 16 residues. The CDR3, as DNA: TGTGCCAGCAGCCCCGGAGGGGGGGGTCTCTACACTGAAGCTTTCTTT. Its translation: CASSPGGGGLYTEAFF.

The chain combines TRBV6-2 or TRBV6-3 with TRBJ1-1; D gene ambiguous. The ends were cut back, 6 bases at V and 1 base at J, with 12 bases in the middle. Per the germline V gene, CDR1 is MNHEY and CDR2 is SVGEGT. The CDR3 runs to 14 residues. The CDR3 DNA is TGTGCCAGCAGGCCTCAGGAGGCGAACACTGAAGCTTTCTTT. Protein: CASRPQEANTEAFF.

The chain has TRBV7-2 and TRBJ2-1, with D possibly TRBD1 on 5 matching bases. The germline gives CDR1 SGHTA, CDR2 FQGNSA. The length of the CDR3 is 14 residues. The V gene lost 1 base and the J gene lost 5 bases, with 9 bases spanning the gap. This CDR3 reads CASSLDRYNNEQFF. The DNA for the CDR3 is TGTGCCAGCAGCTTAGACAGGTATAACAATGAGCAGTTCTTC.

This rearrangement joins TRBV4-1 to TRBJ2-5; perhaps TRBD2 as D (8 bases). This CDR3 comprises 16 residues. V lost 0 bases to trimming and J lost 6 bases, with 17 bases between them. Germline lookup yields CDR1 MGHRA and CDR2 YSYEKL. The CDR3 DNA sequence: TGCGCCAGCAGCCAAGATAGCGGGGCAGGGGGAAAGACCCAGTACTTC. Translation gives CASSQDSGAGGKTQYF.